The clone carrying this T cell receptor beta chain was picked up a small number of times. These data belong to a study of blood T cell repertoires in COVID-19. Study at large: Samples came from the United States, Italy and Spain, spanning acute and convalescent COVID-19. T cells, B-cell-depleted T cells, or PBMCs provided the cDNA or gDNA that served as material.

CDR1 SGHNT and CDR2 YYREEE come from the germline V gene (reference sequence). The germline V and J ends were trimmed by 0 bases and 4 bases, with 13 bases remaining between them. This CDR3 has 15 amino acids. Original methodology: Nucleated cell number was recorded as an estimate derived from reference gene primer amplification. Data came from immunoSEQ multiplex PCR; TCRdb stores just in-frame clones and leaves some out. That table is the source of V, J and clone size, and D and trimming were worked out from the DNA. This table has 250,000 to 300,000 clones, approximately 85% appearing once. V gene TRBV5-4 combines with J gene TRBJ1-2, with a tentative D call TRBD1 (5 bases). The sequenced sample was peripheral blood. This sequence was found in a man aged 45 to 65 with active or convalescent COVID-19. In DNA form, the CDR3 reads TGTGCCAGCAGCTTGGGGGGCAGGGCGATCTATGGCTACACCTTC. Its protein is CASSLGGRAIYGYTF.